Shown below are 25 T cell receptor beta chains from a single sample sequenced in a study of prognosis after radiotherapy for stage I lung cancer. Two-round multiplex PCR, the amplification method, yielded TCR beta CDR3 from genomic DNA. The use of primers specific to each TRBV and TRBJ gene characterized first-round PCR. Using its own MiXCR run on the multiplex PCR reads, TCRdb lists one record per CDR3 protein. The sample lists some 38,000 distinct CDR3 sequences; around a quarter were seen once. This specimen consisted of PBMCs, obtained before or after stereotactic body radiation therapy (not recorded which). These receptors were taken from a donor over 45 with non-small cell lung cancer.

V is TRBV28 and J is TRBJ1-5; D possibly corresponds to TRBD1 (5 bases). Per the germline V gene, CDR1 is MDHEN and CDR2 is SYDVKM. The CDR3 has 14 amino acids. The CDR3 sequence is CVTTVLTGSQPQHF. The CDR3 DNA sequence: TGTGTCACCACGGTACTTACAGGAAGCCAGCCCCAGCATTTT.

This clonotype came up many times. This chain joins TRBV6-2 or TRBV6-3 and TRBJ1-5; D may be TRBD1 (5 bases). The CDR3 is 16 residues long. Germline assignment: CDR1 MNHEY and CDR2 SVGEGT. V lost 9 bases, J lost 6 bases, and 24 bases lay in between. CDR3 bases: TGTGCCAGGACACCCCCTTGGGGGGAGGCGGGTCAGCCCCAGCATTTT. Amino acids: CARTPPWGEAGQPQHF.

The chain recombines TRBV9 with TRBJ2-7; D might be TRBD1 or TRBD2, each matching 5 bases. There are 13 residues in the CDR3. Germline V gene sequence: CDR1 SGDLS, CDR2 YYNGEE. V shed 4 bases and J shed 7 bases, with 15 bases lying between them. The DNA for the CDR3 is TGTGCCAGCAGCTTCAGTTGGTGGGGGGAGCAGTACTTC. Protein sequence: CASSFSWWGEQYF.

The sample holds many counts of this clonotype. The chain carries TRBV7-9 and TRBJ2-7; 7 nucleotides match TRBD2. V shed 3 bases and J 2 bases; nucleotides not matched to a gene: 4. CDR1 and CDR2 (germline): SEHNR, FQNEAQ (reference sequence). The CDR3 runs 14 residues. This CDR3 reads CASSFLAETYEQYF. CDR3 sequence (DNA): TGTGCCAGCAGCTTCCTAGCGGAGACCTACGAGCAGTACTTC.

This clonotype came up many times. The chain links TRBV28 to TRBJ1-5; 7 nucleotides agree with TRBD1. V lost 7 bases to trimming and J lost 2 bases; unmatched junction nucleotides: 2. CDR3 length: 13 residues. Germline V gives CDR1 MDHEN, CDR2 SYDVKM. CDR3 nucleotide sequence: TGTGCCAGCACCACAGGGGGCAATCAGCCCCAGCATTTT. It is translated as CASTTGGNQPQHF.

This clonotype appeared many times. V and J are TRBV28 and TRBJ1-2, with a tentative D call TRBD1 (6 bases). The CDR3 consists of 14 residues. The germline V and J ends were trimmed by 2 bases and 4 bases, with 11 bases remaining between them. Germline V gene data show CDR1 as MDHEN and CDR2 as SYDVKM. CDR3 coding DNA: TGTGCCAGCAGTTTACAAGGGGGTGGCTATGGCTACACCTTC. Translated: CASSLQGGGYGYTF.

This clonotype was recorded many times. This sequence joins TRBV7-8 and TRBJ2-2; 14 positions agree with TRBD2. The ends lost 4 bases at V and 13 bases at J; junction bases unmatched: 5. The CDR3 contains 14 residues. Germline CDR1 and CDR2: SGHVS and FQNEAQ. The CDR3 reads CASSSGLAGGGLFF. The CDR3 DNA reads as TGTGCCAGCAGCTCCGGACTAGCGGGAGGAGGGCTGTTTTTT.

This clonotype was found many times. This rearrangement joins TRBV5-1 to TRBJ2-7; 9 nucleotides line up with TRBD1. This CDR3 has 15 amino acids. Germline CDR1 reads SGHRS; CDR2 reads YFSETQ. With V trimmed by 4 bases and J by 5 bases, 10 bases remained unmatched. In DNA, the CDR3 is TGCGCCAGCAGCCTGGGGACAGGGCTAAACGACGAGCAGTACTTC. It translates to CASSLGTGLNDEQYF.

The sample holds many counts of this clonotype. The V call is TRBV3-1, the J call TRBJ1-2; 9 bases are shared with TRBD1. The CDR3 is made up of 13 amino acids. Germline-derived CDR1 and CDR2 are LGHDT and YNNKEL (reference sequence). The J segment lost 7 bases and the V segment lost 2 bases, leaving 2 bases of the junction unmatched. DNA for the CDR3: TGTGCCAGCAGCCAAAACAGGGGGCTTGGCTACACCTTC. Its protein product is CASSQNRGLGYTF.

This clonotype came up once. A read error is the likely source, as a far larger clone sits one nucleotide away. The CDR3 loop reads CTSSYRGSGLAGVPTQYF. CDR3 DNA sequence: TGTACCAGCAGTTACCGCGGGTCTGGGTTAGCGGGAGTGCCCACCCAGTACTTC. The rearrangement uses TRBV6-9 and TRBJ2-5; TRBD2 matches 9 bases. The CDR3 has 18 amino acids. Germline V gene data show CDR1 as MNHGY and CDR2 as SVAAGI.

This clonotype was recorded only once. The CDR3 region is CASSLTGPQSYEQYF. The CDR3 bases are TGTGCCAGCTCCCTCACGGGGCCCCAGTCGTACGAGCAGTACTTC. The chain carries TRBV18 and TRBJ2-7; D could derive from TRBD1 or TRBD2 (5 bases each). Trimming removed 6 bases from V and 4 bases from J, with 19 bases in between. This CDR3 has 15 amino acids. The germline gives CDR1 KGHSH, CDR2 LQKENI.

This clonotype was detected a few times. A junction end diverges from the germline sequence, so it may reflect a read error. This chain connects TRBV28 to TRBJ2-5; D unresolved. This CDR3 is built from 13 residues. Germline loops: CDR1 MDHEN, CDR2 SYDVKM. The CDR3 protein is CVSSSERQETQYF. The CDR3 nucleotides are TGTGTCAGCAGTTCAGAAAGACAAGAGACCCAGTACTTC.

The sample holds many counts of this clonotype. This chain connects TRBV19 to TRBJ1-5, with 11 bases lining up with TRBD1. The CDR3 spans 15 residues. Trimming removed 6 bases from V and 6 bases from J; junction bases left unmatched: 7. Germline-derived CDR1 and CDR2 are LNHDA and SQIVND (reference sequence). The CDR3 region is CASRLRDRGIQPQHF. CDR3 DNA sequence: TGTGCCAGTAGGCTCCGGGACAGGGGGATTCAGCCCCAGCATTTT.

This clonotype appeared a single time. The junction and the germline gene differ at one end; a read error may be behind it. The rearrangement links TRBV11-2 to TRBJ2-1, with 10 bases fitting TRBD2. The CDR3 is made up of 18 amino acids. Germline values: CDR1 SGHAT, CDR2 FQNNGV. CDR3 sequence (DNA): TGTGCCAGCAGCTCAACATGGACTAGCGGTAAGTCCTACAATGAGCTGTTCTTC. This encodes CASSSTWTSGKSYNELFF. Using reference TRBV11-2 and TRBJ2-1 for the parts outside the CDR3, the full variable domain is EAGVAQSPRYKIIEKRQSVAFWCNPISGHATLYWYQQILGQGPKLLIQFQNNGVVDDSQLPKDRFSAERLKGVDSTLKIQPAKLEDSAVYLCASSSTWTSGKSYNELFFGPGTRLTVL.

This clonotype was counted many times. This rearrangement joins TRBV14 to TRBJ2-7; weak D call: TRBD1 (5 bases). V shed 0 bases and J shed 6 bases, with 18 bases lying between them. This CDR3 is built from 16 residues. Germline CDR1 reads SGHDN; CDR2 reads FVKESK. The CDR3 bases are TGTGCCAGCAGCCAAGATGGTTCTTACAGGTGGGGCGAGCAGTACTTC. Translated, it gives CASSQDGSYRWGEQYF.

This clonotype appeared many times. The J gene is TRBJ2-7, the V gene TRBV24-1, with D perhaps TRBD2 (7 bases). The CDR3 length is 14 residues. Germline V gene lookup returns CDR1 KGHDR and CDR2 SFDVKD. Trimming took 7 bases from V and 2 from J, leaving 14 bases between them. CDR3 sequence: CATRGGQGAYEQYF. CDR3 sequence (DNA): TGTGCCACCAGGGGGGGGCAGGGAGCCTACGAGCAGTACTTC.

Concerning this clonotype: A much bigger clone sits one base away, suggesting this may be a read error. The chain links TRBV4-1 to TRBJ2-5; maybe TRBD1 (6 bases). The ends were cut back, 0 bases at V and 4 bases at J, with 15 bases in the middle. This CDR3 has 16 amino acids. Germline CDR1 is MGHRA and CDR2 is YSYEKL. DNA of the CDR3: TGCGCCAGCAGCCAAGAAGCATTACAAGGGGGAGAGACCCAGTACTTC. Its protein is CASSQEALQGGETQYF.

This clonotype was detected many times. The chain uses TRBV12-3 or TRBV12-4 and TRBJ2-7; D remains unclear. The CDR3 contains 17 residues. Between the trimmed V and J ends, which lost 5 bases and 4 bases, there was a span of 24 bases. This chain's CDR3 is CASSPNPRTPLRYEQYF. CDR3 sequence (DNA): TGTGCCAGCAGTCCGAATCCGAGGACCCCTCTGCGATACGAGCAGTACTTC.

This clonotype was seen many times. This sequence joins TRBV7-6 and TRBJ2-3; 9 bases match TRBD2. CDR1 is SGHVS and CDR2 is FNYEAQ in the germline V gene. V was clipped by 1 base and J by 6 bases; unmatched bases: 14. The CDR3 has 18 amino acids. CDR3 in amino acids: CASSLESVLAGGDDTQYF. CDR3 DNA sequence: TGTGCCAGCAGCTTAGAATCGGTTTTGGCGGGGGGGGACGATACGCAGTATTTT.

Comment on this clonotype: This may stem from a read error, because a much larger clone lies one nucleotide away. This rearrangement joins TRBV6-2 or TRBV6-3 to TRBJ1-1; a possible D gene is TRBD1 (6 bases). Germline V CDR1 and CDR2: MNHEY, SVGEGT. This CDR3 comprises 16 residues. DNA of the CDR3: TGTCCCAGCAGTGATGGCAGGGGCGGGATGAACACTGAAGCTTTCTTT. Encoded protein: CPSSDGRGGMNTEAFF.

This clonotype was seen repeatedly, ten times or more. This chain connects TRBV20-1 to TRBJ2-5; a possible D gene is TRBD2 (5 bases). This CDR3 is built from 16 residues. The V end was cut by 6 bases, the J end by 2 bases, with 22 bases between. Germline CDR1 is DFQATT and CDR2 is SNEGSKA (reference sequence). CDR3 region: CSAPRFETNSQETQYF. The DNA of the CDR3 is TGCAGTGCCCCCCGGTTCGAGACTAACTCTCAAGAGACCCAGTACTTC.

As for this clonotype: A much larger clone lies a single base off, so this may be a read error. The rearrangement joins TRBV27 to TRBJ2-1; no clear D gene. The V end was cut by 5 bases, the J end by 8 bases, with 13 bases between. This CDR3 region has 13 residues. Germline V CDR1 and CDR2: MNHEY, SMNVEV (reference sequence). The CDR3 here is CASSGLNGDEQFF. The CDR3 coding sequence is TGTGCCAGCAGTGGCCTTAATGGGGATGAGCAGTTCTTC.

The V gene is TRBV2, the J gene TRBJ1-2; TRBD1 aligns across 11 bases. This CDR3 is built from 14 residues. Trimming removed 7 bases from V and 10 bases from J; junction bases left unmatched: 11. CDR1 is SNHLY and CDR2 is FYNNEI in the germline V gene. This CDR3 is CASNPGQGDRFYTF. As DNA, the CDR3 is TGTGCCAGCAACCCGGGACAGGGGGATCGGTTCTACACCTTC.

In its sample, this clonotype was seen many times. CDR3 DNA: TGTGCCAGCAGTTTGGGACAGGGAGGTGTAGGTGGCTACACCTTC. Translated, it gives CASSLGQGGVGGYTF. This chain links TRBV12-3 or TRBV12-4 with TRBJ1-2; TRBD1 agrees at 9 bases. J gave up 7 bases and V 3 bases, and 9 bases lay outside the gene matches. The CDR3 consists of 15 residues.

The table lists this clonotype with many counts. This CDR3 reads CASSIPGQRSYGYTF. CDR3 nucleotides: TGTGCCAGCAGTATTCCGGGACAGAGATCCTATGGCTACACCTTC. The chain recombines TRBV2 with TRBJ1-2, with TRBD1 matching over 7 bases. CDR3 length equals 15 residues. The V segment lost 5 bases and the J segment 4 bases; nucleotides outside the gene matches: 10. The germline gives CDR1 SNHLY, CDR2 FYNNEI.